What follows are 32 T cell receptor beta chains derived from one specimen sequenced in a study of T cell responses to AZD1222 COVID-19 vaccine. Assay used: immunoSEQ multiplex PCR; TCRdb lists only in-frame clones, some missing. The sample holds approximately 180,000 clones, approximately 94% seen once. Sequencing was performed on peripheral blood, taken 28 days after the second dose of the MenACWY control vaccine. These receptors were obtained from an adult who received the MenACWY meningococcal vaccine as a control.

The rearrangement joins TRBV6-5 to TRBJ2-3; TRBD1 matches at 7 bases. Germline assignment: CDR1 MNHEY and CDR2 SVGAGI. V dropped 0 bases and J dropped 0; count of bases not matched to a gene: 3. The CDR3 length is 16 residues. CDR3 sequence reads: CASSYSRDSSTDTQYF. The DNA of the CDR3 is TGTGCCAGCAGTTACTCGAGGGACAGTAGCACAGATACGCAGTATTTT.

The chain employs TRBV30 and TRBJ2-7; a weak D match, TRBD2 (5 bases). CDR1 is GTSNPN, CDR2 SVGIG, per germline (reference sequence). This CDR3 is built from 14 residues. V gave up 0 bases and J gave up 4 bases, with 13 bases separating them. The CDR3 region is CAWSVGAPGYEQYF. Here the CDR3 DNA reads TGTGCCTGGAGTGTGGGCGCCCCGGGGTACGAGCAGTACTTC. Drawing the rest from reference TRBV30 and TRBJ2-7, the complete variable domain is SQTIHQWPATLVQPVGSPLSLECTVEGTSNPNLYWYRQAAGRGLQLLFYSVGIGQISSEVPQNLSASRPQDRQFILSSKKLLLSDSGFYLCAWSVGAPGYEQYFGPGTRLTVT.

The CDR3 loop reads CAWSRDGIDSPLHF. CDR3 sequence (DNA): TGTGCCTGGAGCCGGGACGGTATTGATTCACCCCTCCACTTT. This chain connects TRBV30 to TRBJ1-6; TRBD1 might be the D (5 bases). Germline V gene sequence: CDR1 GTSNPN, CDR2 SVGIG (reference sequence). Between the trimmed V and J ends, which lost 3 bases and 8 bases, there was a span of 14 bases. This CDR3 spans 14 amino acids. Looking up the rest from reference TRBV30 and TRBJ1-6 gives the full variable domain: SQTIHQWPATLVQPVGSPLSLECTVEGTSNPNLYWYRQAAGRGLQLLFYSVGIGQISSEVPQNLSASRPQDRQFILSSKKLLLSDSGFYLCAWSRDGIDSPLHFGNGTRLTVT.

V and J are TRBV19 and TRBJ1-3, with no clear D. This CDR3 has 11 amino acids. Between the trimmed V and J ends, which lost 9 bases and 4 bases, there was a span of 7 bases. Looked up from germline, CDR1 is LNHDA and CDR2 is SQIVND (reference sequence). In DNA form, the CDR3 reads TGTGCCAGCCTGAGAGGAAACACCATATATTTT. This codes for CASLRGNTIYF.

The chain is built from TRBV6-2 or TRBV6-3 and TRBJ2-7; TRBD1 agrees at 8 bases. CDR1 and CDR2 (germline): MNHEY, SVGEGT. The CDR3 sequence is 15 residues long. V was clipped by 5 bases and J by 3 bases; unmatched bases: 9. The CDR3 loop reads CASSRSGQENYEQYF. The CDR3 DNA follows: TGTGCCAGCAGTCGCTCGGGACAGGAGAACTACGAGCAGTACTTC.

About this clone: Relative to the germline gene, one junction end is altered; a read error may explain this. The CDR3 sequence is CASSLGTAAIDTQYF. CDR3 nucleotides: TGTGCTAGCAGCCTAGGTACAGCAGCGATAGATACGCAGTATTTT. The chain combines TRBV7-7 with TRBJ2-3; D remains unclear. The CDR3 is 15 amino acids. The germline CDR1 and CDR2 sequences are SSHAT and FNYEAQ (reference sequence).

The chain uses TRBV2 and TRBJ2-2, with 7 bases fitting TRBD1. The CDR3 sequence is 15 residues long. Germline V gene data show CDR1 as SNHLY and CDR2 as FYNNEI. The J segment lost 1 base and the V segment lost 6 bases, leaving 5 bases of the junction unmatched. The CDR3 here is CASSEHRGNTGELFF. CDR3 coding DNA: TGTGCCAGCAGCGAGCACAGGGGGAACACCGGGGAGCTGTTTTTT.

This chain links TRBV30 with TRBJ1-6; D is unclear. The CDR3 contains 13 residues. V lost 1 base and J lost 5, with 6 bases in between. In germline, CDR1 is GTSNPN, CDR2 SVGIG (reference sequence). CDR3 protein: CAWSATDNSPLHF. CDR3 DNA sequence: TGTGCCTGGAGTGCAACCGATAATTCACCCCTCCACTTT. The variable domain in full, with the rest retrieved from reference TRBV30 and TRBJ1-6, is SQTIHQWPATLVQPVGSPLSLECTVEGTSNPNLYWYRQAAGRGLQLLFYSVGIGQISSEVPQNLSASRPQDRQFILSSKKLLLSDSGFYLCAWSATDNSPLHFGNGTRLTVT.

V usage is TRBV28 and J usage is TRBJ1-1; D is unresolved. The CDR3 length is 14 residues. V was trimmed by 5 bases and J by 0 bases, leaving 10 bases between them. CDR1 MDHEN and CDR2 SYDVKM come from the germline V gene. The DNA for the CDR3 is TGTGCCAGCAGTGTGGCCGGCATGAACACTGAAGCTTTCTTT. Protein: CASSVAGMNTEAFF. The full variable domain, completed using reference TRBV28 and TRBJ1-1, is DVKVTQSSRYLVKRTGEKVFLECVQDMDHENMFWYRQDPGLGLRLIYFSYDVKMKEKGDIPEGYSVSREKKERFSLILESASTNQTSMYLCASSVAGMNTEAFFGQGTRLTVV.

The V gene is TRBV5-8, the J gene TRBJ1-4; tentative D call: TRBD1 (6 bases). With 4 bases removed from V and 3 bases from J, the gap between germline ends came to 25 bases. Germline CDR1 reads SGHTS; CDR2 reads YDEGEE. The CDR3 is 19 residues long. CDR3 region: CASSRLQGLGRLANEKLFF. In nucleotides, the CDR3 is TGTGCCAGCAGCCGTTTACAGGGTTTAGGCAGATTGGCTAATGAAAAACTGTTTTTT.

The V call is TRBV13, the J call TRBJ2-6, with D unclear. V shed 5 bases and J shed 1 base, with 12 bases lying between them. CDR1 is PRHDT and CDR2 is FYEKMQ in the germline V gene (reference sequence). The CDR3 loop spans 16 amino acids. This CDR3 reads CASSLFERSGANVLTF. The CDR3 DNA reads TGTGCCAGCAGCCTGTTCGAGAGGTCTGGGGCCAACGTCCTGACTTTC.

J is TRBJ1-3 and V is TRBV30; D not certain. The germline CDR1 and CDR2 sequences are GTSNPN and SVGIG (reference sequence). Trimming removed 5 bases from V and 2 bases from J, with 7 bases in between. The CDR3 is made up of 12 amino acids. The CDR3 spells CAWGNPGNTIYF. The CDR3, as DNA: TGTGCCTGGGGGAATCCTGGAAACACCATATATTTT.

This chain uses TRBV24-1 with TRBJ2-3; weak D call: TRBD2 (6 bases). The CDR3 runs to 15 residues. Trimming took 9 bases from V and 1 from J, leaving 16 bases between them. The germline gives CDR1 KGHDR, CDR2 SFDVKD. CDR3 bases: TGTGCCACCTCGAAAGTCGGGAGCGGCACAGATACGCAGTATTTT. Protein sequence: CATSKVGSGTDTQYF.

The V and J genes are TRBV20-1 and TRBJ2-1, with D maybe TRBD1 (5 bases). V shed 6 bases and J shed 7 bases, with 10 bases lying between them. Germline lookup yields CDR1 DFQATT and CDR2 SNEGSKA (reference sequence). The CDR3 spans 11 residues. The CDR3 spells CSAARVNEQFF. The CDR3 nucleotides are TGCAGTGCGGCCAGGGTAAATGAGCAGTTCTTC.

V is TRBV3-1 (or the pseudogene TRBV3-2) and J is TRBJ2-1; possible D gene TRBD2, 6 bases. Trimming pared 4 bases from V and 4 bases from J, leaving 20 bases between. The germline V gene has CDR1 LGHDT and CDR2 YNNKEL (reference sequence). This CDR3 is built from 17 residues. CDR3 residues: CASSRRLGGAAYNEQFF. The CDR3 DNA is TGTGCCAGCAGCCGCCGACTAGGAGGGGCTGCTTACAATGAGCAGTTCTTC.

The genes are TRBV29-1 and TRBJ1-1; D gene ambiguous. Germline CDR1 is SQVTM and CDR2 is ANQGSEA. The CDR3 spans 12 residues. The V end was cut by 6 bases, the J end by 2 bases, with 10 bases between. CDR3 residues: CSVGRKNTEAFF. The CDR3 nucleotides are TGCAGCGTAGGACGTAAAAACACTGAAGCTTTCTTT.

The chain couples TRBV9 to TRBJ2-3; 13 nucleotides line up with TRBD2. The germline V gene encodes CDR1 SGDLS and CDR2 YYNGEE. The CDR3 loop spans 15 amino acids. The ends lost 7 bases at V and 12 bases at J; junction bases unmatched: 14. The CDR3 here is CASDSGLAGLHPQYF. The CDR3 bases are TGTGCCAGCGATTCGGGACTAGCGGGGCTCCATCCCCAGTATTTT.

The chain links TRBV19 to TRBJ2-1; TRBD1 agrees at 10 bases. This CDR3 has 13 residues. Losses at the gene ends were 6 bases for V and 9 bases for J; bases not matched to a gene: 5. Germline V lookup: CDR1 LNHDA, CDR2 SQIVND (reference sequence). CDR3 region: CASSKDRGSEQFF. CDR3 bases: TGTGCCAGTAGCAAGGACAGGGGGAGTGAGCAGTTCTTC.

The chain recombines TRBV28 with TRBJ1-2, with D perhaps TRBD1 (5 bases). Trimming took 8 bases from V and 3 from J, leaving 19 bases between them. The length of the CDR3 is 15 residues. Germline V gene sequence: CDR1 MDHEN, CDR2 SYDVKM. The CDR3 coding sequence is TGTGCCAGCCGCCCCGGCGGGGCCGGGGACTATGGCTACACCTTC. It codes for CASRPGGAGDYGYTF.

V usage is TRBV24-1 and J usage is TRBJ2-1; 10 bases align to TRBD2. Germline loops: CDR1 KGHDR, CDR2 SFDVKD. The V and J ends lost 3 bases and 7 bases, in that order; junction bases with no gene match: 5. CDR3 length equals 15 residues. Written as DNA, the CDR3 is TGTGCCACCAGTGATCCGCCTAGCGGGAGTAATGAGCAGTTCTTC. It codes for CATSDPPSGSNEQFF.

The chain recombines TRBV10-3 with TRBJ1-6, with 7 bases that match TRBD1. Germline V gene lookup returns CDR1 ENHRY and CDR2 SYGVKD. The CDR3 contains 17 residues. The trim removed 6 bases at V and 5 bases at J, leaving 13 bases unmatched. The CDR3 region is CAIRSDRSGGNNSPLHF. The CDR3 DNA is TGTGCCATCAGATCCGACAGGTCAGGGGGGAATAATTCACCCCTCCACTTT.

This chain links TRBV2 with TRBJ1-2, with D possibly matching TRBD1 (5 bases). CDR1 is SNHLY, CDR2 FYNNEI, per germline. Trimming stripped 5 bases from V and 3 bases from J, with 16 bases between. CDR3 length: 15 amino acids. The CDR3 coding sequence is TGTGCCAGCAGTAAGGACAAGCAAGGGGACTATGGCTACACCTTC. Protein: CASSKDKQGDYGYTF.

This clone was seen only a few times. The CDR3 bases are TGTGCCAGCAGTTATATGGGGGACACTGAAGCTTTCTTT. Translating gives CASSYMGDTEAFF. V and J are TRBV6-2 or TRBV6-3 and TRBJ1-1; D might be TRBD1 (5 bases). The V and J ends lost 3 bases and 3 bases respectively, with 8 bases between them. This CDR3 comprises 13 residues. Germline lookup yields CDR1 MNHEY and CDR2 SVGEGT.

The chain employs TRBV7-6 and TRBJ2-1; 11 positions agree with TRBD2. After removal of 0 bases from V and 8 bases from J, the junction contained 6 bases not matched to a gene. The germline V gene has CDR1 SGHVS and CDR2 FNYEAQ. The CDR3 spans 16 residues. CDR3 nucleotide sequence: TGTGCCAGCAGCTTAGCGCCGACTAGCGGGAATGATGAGCAGTTCTTC. It specifies CASSLAPTSGNDEQFF.

This clone was counted a single time. This CDR3 is CATSGPGTGGFTEAFF. The CDR3 region has the DNA TGTGCCACCAGTGGCCCCGGGACAGGGGGTTTCACTGAAGCTTTCTTT. This chain links TRBV24-1 with TRBJ1-1, with TRBD1 identical over 11 bases. This CDR3 is 16 amino acids long. CDR1 is KGHDR, CDR2 SFDVKD, per germline. V dropped 5 bases and J dropped 4; count of bases not matched to a gene: 8.

The chain uses TRBV11-3 and TRBJ2-1, with D uncertain. The V gene lost 0 bases and the J gene lost 7 bases, with 10 bases spanning the gap. The CDR3 loop spans 14 amino acids. CDR1 is SGHNT and CDR2 is YENEEA in the germline V gene. CDR3 residues: CASSLEQEGNEQFF. Here the CDR3 DNA reads TGTGCCAGCAGCTTAGAGCAGGAAGGAAATGAGCAGTTCTTC.

J is TRBJ2-7 and V is TRBV14, with 8 bases identical to TRBD1. Per the germline V gene, CDR1 is SGHDN and CDR2 is FVKESK. The length of the CDR3 is 12 residues. Germline trimming cut 9 bases from V and 2 bases from J; bases unmatched to any gene: 3. The CDR3 loop reads CASTGGTYEQYF. Here the CDR3 DNA reads TGTGCCAGTACAGGGGGGACCTACGAGCAGTACTTC.

This clone was detected once. This chain connects TRBV6-2 or TRBV6-3 to TRBJ1-1; D perhaps matches TRBD1 (6 bases). This CDR3 comprises 16 residues. From germline, CDR1 is MNHEY and CDR2 SVGEGT. V was clipped by 2 bases and J by 5 bases, with 18 bases between them. The CDR3 DNA reads as TGTGCCAGCAGTTACGGTGGGGGGCCCGCTGGGACTGAAGCTTTCTTT. Translating gives CASSYGGGPAGTEAFF.

V and J are TRBV5-3 and TRBJ2-1; 12 bases match TRBD2. TRBV5-3 is given ORF status, its function remaining uncertain. CDR3 length: 19 residues. V gave up 4 bases and J gave up 0 bases; unmatched junction bases: 11. The CDR3 protein is CARSGRGLAGPSSYNEQFF. As DNA, the CDR3 is TGTGCCAGAAGCGGAAGGGGACTAGCGGGTCCCAGCTCCTACAATGAGCAGTTCTTC.

The V gene is TRBV29-1, the J gene TRBJ2-5; the D gene is possibly TRBD1 (5 bases). The CDR3 length is 11 residues. V lost 7 bases and J lost 3, with 9 bases in between. Germline CDR1 and CDR2: SQVTM and ANQGSEA. CDR3 region: CSEGREETQYF. Written as DNA, the CDR3 is TGCAGCGAGGGCAGGGAAGAGACCCAGTACTTC.

The chain carries TRBV7-2 and TRBJ2-1; 8 bases are shared with TRBD2. V lost 5 bases, J lost 7 bases, and 13 bases stayed unmatched. CDR3 size: 16 residues. Germline V gives CDR1 SGHTA, CDR2 FQGNSA. The CDR3 is CASSHRAGPGGNEQFF. Here the CDR3 DNA reads TGTGCCAGCAGCCACCGAGCCGGGCCGGGGGGGAATGAGCAGTTCTTC.

This chain connects TRBV7-9 to TRBJ1-5; D ambiguous. Germline V lookup: CDR1 SEHNR, CDR2 FQNEAQ (reference sequence). The CDR3 is 12 residues long. V lost 5 bases to trimming and J lost 4 bases, with 6 bases between them. CDR3 nucleotides: TGTGCCAGCAGCCTCCCGAATCAGCCCCAGCATTTT. Amino acid sequence: CASSLPNQPQHF.